The clone carrying this TCR beta chain was counted ten times or more. Its matching antigen is unknown. Trimming shortened V by 4 bases and J by 6 bases, and 12 bases separated the two germline ends. CDR1 is DFQATT, CDR2 SNEGSKA, per germline (reference sequence). CDR3 length equals 12 residues. These data come from a study of breast tumors, draining lymph nodes, adjacent tissues. Notes on the study in general: The lymph node origin of tumor T cells was framed as consistent with a hypothesis, not demonstrated. Luminal-like breast cancer showed significantly higher tumor–nontumor repertoire similarity than basal-like.

The lymph nodes were axillary draining lymph nodes from breast cancer patients. MiXCR was run by TCRdb on the multiplex PCR reads, yielding one entry per CDR3 protein. The sample records 140,000 or so distinct CDR3 sequences, 32% being singletons. This sequence was found in a female donor with breast cancer. Some clones in this sample may be carry-over from other donors' samples. This chain connects TRBV20-1 to TRBJ1-2, with D unclear. Sequencing was done on a sample of axillary lymph node tissue. The CDR3 nucleotides are TGCAGTGCTACCCAAGGATTTAATGGCTACACCTTC. Amino acid sequence: CSATQGFNGYTF.